This T cell receptor beta chain is from a study of blood T cell repertoires in COVID-19. Study in general: Sample material is recorded as cDNA or gDNA derived from T cells, B-cell-depleted T cells, or PBMCs.

Method: immunoSEQ multiplex PCR; TCRdb's copy keeps in-frame clones and lacks some. The repertoire holds 50,000 or so clones, with around 87% as singletons. This clonotype originated in a man aged 55-75 years with active COVID-19. Sequenced sample: peripheral blood.

The CDR3 nucleotides are TGTGCCAGTAGTATTTCCCTCGCGGGAGGCACAGATACGCAGTATTTT. As protein: CASSISLAGGTDTQYF. V and J are TRBV19 and TRBJ2-3; 7 positions match TRBD2. CDR3 size: 16 residues. J was trimmed by 1 base and V by 3 bases; bases with no gene match: 7. Per germline, CDR1 LNHDA and CDR2 SQIVND (reference sequence).